These 18 T cell receptor beta chains share one sample of origin, sequenced in a study of T cells after posttransplantation cyclophosphamide. The naive gate required viable CD3+CD4+ or CD3+CD8+ cells with CCR7+CD45RA+CD45RO-CD95-CD27+CD28+ phenotype. This table comes from immunoSEQ multiplex PCR, and its TCRdb copy is limited to in-frame clones, with some not included. The table lists more than 30,000 clones, 75% to 95% of them singletons. Material for sequencing was naive CD4+ T cells sorted from PBMCs. Every receptor here comes from a woman in her sixties or seventies in good health, CMV-negative, and a related stem cell transplant donor.

The V and J genes are TRBV2 and TRBJ2-1; 10 bases map to TRBD2. The CDR3 is 15 residues long. After removal of 4 bases from V and 1 base from J, the junction contained 1 base not matched to a gene. Germline V gives CDR1 SNHLY, CDR2 FYNNEI. Here the CDR3 DNA reads TGTGCCAGCAGTGTACTAGCGGGATCCTACAATGAGCAGTTCTTC. Translated: CASSVLAGSYNEQFF.

The rearrangement uses TRBV10-3 and TRBJ1-4, with D possibly TRBD1 on 6 matching bases. CDR1 ENHRY and CDR2 SYGVKD come from the germline V gene. V lost 5 bases and J lost 0, with 10 bases in between. The CDR3 length is 15 residues. CDR3 loop: CAISRTGTTNEKLFF. The CDR3 coding sequence is TGTGCCATCAGTCGCACAGGGACAACTAATGAAAAACTGTTTTTT.

In its sample, this clone was seen once. DNA for the CDR3: TGCGCCAGCAGACCTGGGACTGGACCGGGACTATCCTACGAGCAGTACTTC. Protein sequence: CASRPGTGPGLSYEQYF. This rearrangement joins TRBV4-1 to TRBJ2-7, with 7 bases fitting TRBD2. The germline CDR1 and CDR2 sequences are MGHRA and YSYEKL. The V segment lost 6 bases and the J segment 1 base; nucleotides outside the gene matches: 15. The length of the CDR3 is 17 residues.

Here the CDR3 DNA reads TGCAGCGTCTGGCCCCGCCTTGGGGCATCCGAGCAGTACTTC. Translation: CSVWPRLGASEQYF. V and J are TRBV29-1 and TRBJ2-7, with D possibly matching TRBD1 (5 bases). Germline lookup yields CDR1 SQVTM and CDR2 ANQGSEA. V was pared by 6 bases and J by 6 bases, with 21 bases between. The CDR3 is 14 residues long.

This clone appeared a few times. J is TRBJ1-2 and V is TRBV2; TRBD1 matches 9 bases. This CDR3 has 13 residues. The germline V gene has CDR1 SNHLY and CDR2 FYNNEI. J was trimmed by 6 bases and V by 6 bases; bases with no gene match: 5. As DNA, the CDR3 is TGTGCCAGCAGGGCGGGACAGGGTGATGGCTACACCTTC. Translated: CASRAGQGDGYTF.

The chain has TRBV30 and TRBJ1-2; possible D gene TRBD1, 5 bases. Germline loops: CDR1 GTSNPN, CDR2 SVGIG (reference sequence). Trimming stripped 4 bases from V and 5 bases from J, with 11 bases between. The CDR3 length is 12 residues. The CDR3, as DNA: TGTGCCTGGACGGGGGGATGGTATGGCTACACCTTC. It yields the protein CAWTGGWYGYTF. Variable domain in full (rest from reference TRBV30 and TRBJ1-2): SQTIHQWPATLVQPVGSPLSLECTVEGTSNPNLYWYRQAAGRGLQLLFYSVGIGQISSEVPQNLSASRPQDRQFILSSKKLLLSDSGFYLCAWTGGWYGYTFGSGTRLTVV.

The rearrangement uses TRBV29-1 and TRBJ2-3; 11 positions agree with TRBD1. The CDR3 contains 14 residues. Germline trimming cut 6 bases from V and 6 bases from J; bases unmatched to any gene: 8. Germline-derived CDR1 and CDR2 are SQVTM and ANQGSEA. The CDR3 DNA follows: TGCAGCGTGGAGGACAGGGGGCTTCTGGATACGCAGTATTTT. Protein: CSVEDRGLLDTQYF.

This rearrangement joins TRBV9 to TRBJ2-2, with 11 bases identical to TRBD1. This CDR3 has 15 amino acids. Unmatched junction bases numbered 5, after V lost 3 bases and J lost 7 bases. CDR1 and CDR2 (germline): SGDLS, YYNGEE. This CDR3 reads CASSGTGGLYGELFF. The CDR3, as DNA: TGTGCCAGCAGCGGGACAGGGGGCTTATACGGGGAGCTGTTTTTT.

The chain couples TRBV27 to TRBJ2-7; D possibly corresponds to TRBD1 (6 bases). CDR1 and CDR2 (germline): MNHEY, SMNVEV (reference sequence). Trimming pared 2 bases from V and 3 bases from J, leaving 14 bases between. The CDR3 is made up of 15 amino acids. The CDR3 is CASSLDRREGYEQYF. The CDR3, as DNA: TGTGCCAGCAGTTTAGACAGGCGAGAGGGCTACGAGCAGTACTTC.

The genes are TRBV6-5 and TRBJ2-7; 9 nucleotides agree with TRBD2. Germline trimming cut 8 bases from V and 3 bases from J; bases unmatched to any gene: 2. The CDR3 is 12 residues long. Germline V gives CDR1 MNHEY, CDR2 SVGAGI. The CDR3 protein is CASRGGVYEQYF. DNA of the CDR3: TGTGCCAGCCGCGGGGGGGTCTACGAGCAGTACTTC.

V is TRBV29-1 and J is TRBJ2-3; D remains unclear. Trimming removed 3 bases from V and 4 bases from J, with 8 bases in between. Germline CDR1 and CDR2: SQVTM and ANQGSEA. CDR3 length equals 12 residues. The CDR3 sequence is CSVEVRSDTQYF. CDR3 coding DNA: TGCAGCGTTGAGGTCAGGTCAGATACGCAGTATTTT.

This clone appeared a single time. The chain employs TRBV5-4 and TRBJ2-3, with TRBD2 matching over 8 bases. V lost 0 bases, J lost 1 base, and 4 bases stayed unmatched. The CDR3 runs to 16 residues. The germline CDR1 and CDR2 sequences are SGHNT and YYREEE (reference sequence). CDR3 sequence: CASSLGAGAGTDTQYF. DNA for the CDR3: TGTGCCAGCAGCTTGGGAGCGGGGGCGGGCACAGATACGCAGTATTTT.

V usage is TRBV7-2 and J usage is TRBJ2-5, with 8 bases identical to TRBD2. The CDR3 has 14 amino acids. The germline V gene has CDR1 SGHTA and CDR2 FQGNSA. Losses at the gene ends were 5 bases for V and 5 bases for J; bases not matched to a gene: 7. The CDR3 bases are TGTGCCAGCAGCCCTCGGGGGGGCCGGGAGACCCAGTACTTC. It is translated as CASSPRGGRETQYF.

The V call is TRBV19, the J call TRBJ2-4; D not certain. V gave up 3 bases and J gave up 9 bases, with 9 bases separating them. The CDR3 sequence is 12 residues long. Germline CDR1 reads LNHDA; CDR2 reads SQIVND (reference sequence). CDR3 loop: CASSIDNGIQYF. The DNA for the CDR3 is TGTGCCAGTAGTATCGACAATGGCATTCAGTACTTC.

Written as DNA, the CDR3 is TGTGCCAGCAGGAGGACTAGCGGGGCCACCGGGGAGCTGTTTTTT. The encoded protein is CASRRTSGATGELFF. The genes are TRBV2 and TRBJ2-2, with 12 bases matching TRBD2. V was clipped by 6 bases and J by 4 bases; unmatched bases: 3. The CDR3 contains 15 residues. The V gene's germline CDR1 is SNHLY and CDR2 FYNNEI.

The chain joins TRBV2 to TRBJ2-7, with TRBD2 matching over 7 bases. Losses at the gene ends were 9 bases for V and 6 bases for J; bases not matched to a gene: 14. CDR1 and CDR2 (germline): SNHLY, FYNNEI. The CDR3 sequence is 14 residues long. The CDR3 is CASSLSGLTAEQYF. In DNA form, the CDR3 reads TGTGCCAGTTCGCTTAGCGGGTTAACGGCCGAGCAGTACTTC.

The chain has TRBV5-1 and TRBJ1-2; D is undetermined. V lost 3 bases, J lost 2 bases, and 5 bases lay in between. The germline gives CDR1 SGHRS, CDR2 YFSETQ. The CDR3 has 12 residues. Written as DNA, the CDR3 is TGCGCCAGCAGCTCCGGGAACTATGGCTACACCTTC. Protein product: CASSSGNYGYTF.

The gene calls are TRBV9 and TRBJ2-5, with 9 nucleotides matching TRBD2. The CDR3 sequence is 13 residues long. Germline V gene data show CDR1 as SGDLS and CDR2 as YYNGEE. Unmatched junction bases numbered 3, after V lost 5 bases and J lost 4 bases. CDR3 amino acids: CASRRGGSETQYF. The CDR3 nucleotides read TGTGCCAGCAGGCGGGGGGGATCAGAGACCCAGTACTTC. Full variable domain (remainder filled in from reference TRBV9 and TRBJ2-5): DSGVTQTPKHLITATGQRVTLRCSPRSGDLSVYWYQQSLDQGLQFLIQYYNGEERAKGNILERFSAQQFPDLHSELNLSSLELGDSALYFCASRRGGSETQYFGPGTRLLVL.